The 13 T cell receptor beta chains below were found in one sample sequenced in a study of radiation and T cells in renal cell carcinoma. Stated time point: blood 2 weeks post-SBRT. Indicated treatment: 15 Gy SBRT to primary tumor, nephrectomy 4 weeks later. The repertoire was sequenced with immunoSEQ multiplex PCR; TCRdb's copy has only in-frame clones and lacks some. The sample carries about 130,000 clones, roughly four fifths recorded once. Material: blood, obtained from a patient whose treatment included radiotherapy and nephrectomy. Receptor source: a man aged 50 to 60 with renal cell carcinoma.

This clone was detected only once. V gene TRBV6-5 combines with J gene TRBJ1-2, with TRBD1 matching 8 bases. V shed 2 bases and J 8 bases; nucleotides not matched to a gene: 7. Germline V gene lookup returns CDR1 MNHEY and CDR2 SVGAGI. The CDR3 has 14 residues. The CDR3 loop is CASSYGQGIHGYTF. DNA of the CDR3: TGTGCCAGCAGTTACGGACAGGGTATCCACGGCTACACCTTC.

The chain couples TRBV4-3 to TRBJ2-3, with 11 bases identical to TRBD2. CDR3 length: 16 residues. V trimming: 4 bases; J trimming: 5 bases; junction bases outside the gene matches: 8. In germline, CDR1 is LGHNA, CDR2 YSLEER. The CDR3 sequence: CASSRVAGGLEDTQYF. CDR3 coding DNA: TGCGCCAGCAGCCGGGTAGCGGGGGGGCTTGAAGATACGCAGTATTTT.

This rearrangement joins TRBV9 to TRBJ1-1, with TRBD1 identical over 8 bases. The CDR3 sequence is 15 residues long. V shed 3 bases, J shed 4 bases, and the junction held 8 bases outside the gene matches. Per the germline V gene, CDR1 is SGDLS and CDR2 is YYNGEE. CDR3 region: CASSGWGTGGTEAFF. For the CDR3, the DNA is TGTGCCAGCAGCGGGTGGGGGACAGGCGGCACTGAAGCTTTCTTT.

V gene TRBV6-5 combines with J gene TRBJ1-2; tentative D call: TRBD1 (6 bases). Germline lookup yields CDR1 MNHEY and CDR2 SVGAGI. Between the trimmed V and J ends, which lost 7 bases and 5 bases, there was a span of 11 bases. This CDR3 is built from 12 residues. CDR3 residues: CASMGALYGYTF. The DNA for the CDR3 is TGTGCCAGCATGGGGGCTTTGTATGGCTACACCTTC.

The CDR3 coding sequence is TGTGCCAGCTCACCACTGGGGACCCAAGAGACCCAGTACTTC. Protein sequence: CASSPLGTQETQYF. V gene TRBV18 combines with J gene TRBJ2-5; D possibly matches TRBD1 or TRBD2 (5 bases each). The CDR3 has 14 residues. Per the germline V gene, CDR1 is KGHSH and CDR2 is LQKENI. V was cut by 1 base and J by 1 base, with 7 bases left in between.

The chain is built from TRBV4-3 and TRBJ1-6; 7 bases are shared with TRBD1. There are 16 residues in the CDR3. Germline loops: CDR1 LGHNA, CDR2 YSLEER. Losses at the gene ends were 3 bases for V and 8 bases for J; bases not matched to a gene: 10. The CDR3 region is CASSQELTGLDSPLHF. CDR3 DNA: TGCGCCAGCAGCCAGGAATTGACAGGGCTGGATTCACCCCTCCACTTT.

The rearrangement uses TRBV5-4 and TRBJ2-5; tentative D call: TRBD2 (6 bases). The CDR3 loop spans 17 amino acids. V dropped 2 bases and J dropped 4 bases, with 21 bases sitting between them. Germline V gene sequence: CDR1 SGHNT, CDR2 YYREEE (reference sequence). CDR3 region: CASSFSSFGSWSETQYF. The CDR3 DNA sequence: TGTGCCAGCAGCTTTTCGTCATTCGGGAGTTGGTCAGAGACCCAGTACTTC. Complete variable domain (other parts from reference TRBV5-4 and TRBJ2-5): ETGVTQSPTHLIKTRGQQVTLRCSSQSGHNTVSWYQQALGQGPQFIFQYYREEENGRGNFPPRFSGLQFPNYSSELNVNALELDDSALYLCASSFSSFGSWSETQYFGPGTRLLVL.

The V gene is TRBV18, the J gene TRBJ2-3; 11 bases are a match to TRBD2. Germline V gene data show CDR1 as KGHSH and CDR2 as LQKENI. V lost 0 bases, J lost 3 bases, and 5 bases stayed unmatched. The CDR3 contains 17 residues. CDR3 in amino acids: CASSPPRLAGGTDTQYF. For the CDR3, the DNA is TGTGCCAGCTCACCACCGAGGCTAGCGGGGGGTACAGATACGCAGTATTTT.

The V gene is TRBV29-1, the J gene TRBJ2-1, with D tentatively TRBD2 (5 bases). Germline lookup yields CDR1 SQVTM and CDR2 ANQGSEA. V lost 4 bases, J lost 8 bases, and 18 bases lay in between. This CDR3 spans 14 amino acids. The CDR3 DNA sequence: TGCAGCGTTGGACTAAGGGCCCGCATCCATGAGCAGTTCTTC. This encodes CSVGLRARIHEQFF.

The chain recombines TRBV7-2 with TRBJ2-3; D is undetermined. The germline V gene has CDR1 SGHTA and CDR2 FQGNSA. V gave up 1 base and J gave up 1 base, with 6 bases separating them. This CDR3 is 14 amino acids long. The CDR3 DNA is TGTGCCAGCAGCTTAGATCGGGGCACAGATACGCAGTATTTT. Translated: CASSLDRGTDTQYF.

This clone has a handful of counts. The chain recombines TRBV6-5 with TRBJ1-1, with D uncertain. This CDR3 region has 10 residues. Per the germline V gene, CDR1 is MNHEY and CDR2 is SVGAGI. V gave up 8 bases and J gave up 7 bases, with 8 bases separating them. CDR3 bases: TGTGCCAGCGGAGGAAGTGAAGCTTTCTTT. This gives the protein CASGGSEAFF.

The J gene is TRBJ2-1, the V gene TRBV27; D not resolved. Deletions cut 8 bases from V and 4 bases from J, with 21 bases between. CDR3 length: 16 residues. Looked up from germline, CDR1 is MNHEY and CDR2 is SMNVEV (reference sequence). Here the CDR3 reads CASVSGYGKGYNEQFF. CDR3 bases: TGTGCCAGCGTATCCGGATACGGCAAAGGGTACAATGAGCAGTTCTTC.

A few counts support this clone. The chain recombines TRBV9 with TRBJ2-3; 7 bases line up with TRBD2. Germline CDR1 reads SGDLS; CDR2 reads YYNGEE. This CDR3 spans 16 amino acids. V lost 2 bases to trimming and J lost 4 bases; unmatched junction nucleotides: 10. The CDR3 reads CASSVGLGPLADTQYF. The DNA of the CDR3 is TGTGCCAGCAGCGTCGGACTAGGCCCCTTGGCAGATACGCAGTATTTT.